This passage covers 28 T cell receptor beta chains from one sample sequenced in a study of tumor-infiltrating lymphocytes in glioblastoma multiforme (dated by TCRdb to 2015 to 2018). TCRdb records Illumina HiSeq 2500 as the sequencer. TCRB libraries were built from RNA via three nested multiplex PCR rounds using a modified ARM-PCR protocol with multiple V-beta primers and a C-beta primer. TCRdb reprocessed the public reads (quality trimming at Q25 with fastp, clone calling with MiXCR) and kept in-frame beta chains. Every distinct CDR3 protein forms one entry, paired with its most common genes and DNA. The sample includes under 15,000 distinct CDR3 sequences, with 64% observed a single time. The top ten clonotypes cover less than 35% of the sample. Sequencing was carried out using brain tumor tissue. The source of these receptors is a male donor with glioblastoma.

The sample holds one count of this clonotype. V gene TRBV6-2 or TRBV6-3 combines with J gene TRBJ2-1; D ambiguous. The germline V gene encodes CDR1 MNHEY and CDR2 SVGEGT. This CDR3 contains 17 residues. The CDR3 nucleotides are TGTATCAGCAGTTATCCCCTATTAGCACGTCCGTACAATGAGCAGTTCTTC. This gives the protein CISSYPLLARPYNEQFF.

The V and J genes are TRBV12-3 or TRBV12-4 and TRBJ1-1; D remains unclear. This CDR3 is built from 14 residues. With 6 bases removed from V and 5 bases from J, the gap between germline ends came to 16 bases. The CDR3 is CASSRSLLGTEAFF. The CDR3 bases are TGTGCCAGCAGCCGATCTTTGCTGGGTACTGAAGCTTTCTTT.

The rearrangement links TRBV6-1 to TRBJ2-7, with 10 bases lining up with TRBD2. V dropped 3 bases and J dropped 3; count of bases not matched to a gene: 8. Germline CDR1 MNHNS, CDR2 SASEGT. CDR3 length: 16 residues. The CDR3 nucleotides read TGTGCCAGCAGTGATGTGACTAGCGGGTTCAGCTACGAGCAGTACTTC. It specifies CASSDVTSGFSYEQYF.

This clonotype appeared once. This rearrangement joins TRBV4-2 to TRBJ2-3; D call uncertain. The germline V gene encodes CDR1 LGHNA and CDR2 YNFKEQ. V lost 1 base to trimming and J lost 5 bases, with 7 bases between them. The CDR3 has 13 residues. The CDR3 DNA follows: TGTGCCAGCAGCCAAGGGAGAGTAGATACGCAGTATTTT. Translation gives CASSQGRVDTQYF.

Within the sample, this clonotype is medium-sized. This sequence joins TRBV5-6 and TRBJ2-5; D remains unclear. The germline gives CDR1 SGHDT, CDR2 YYEEEE. V lost 0 bases to trimming and J lost 3 bases, with 6 bases between them. The CDR3 loop spans 13 amino acids. The CDR3 is CASSLEEEETQYF. The CDR3, as DNA: TGTGCCAGCAGCTTGGAGGAAGAAGAGACCCAGTACTTC.

With regard to this clonotype: A read error may produce the germline difference seen at one junction end. This chain uses TRBV11-2 with TRBJ2-1; D not resolved. Germline CDR1 SGHAT, CDR2 FQNNGV. The CDR3 has 15 amino acids. The CDR3 is CARSLDLSSYNEQFF. The CDR3 DNA reads TGTGCCAGAAGCTTAGATTTGAGCTCCTACAATGAGCAGTTCTTC.

This chain joins TRBV6-1 and TRBJ2-7; no clear D. CDR3 length: 15 residues. V lost 2 bases and J lost 1, with 12 bases in between. CDR1 is MNHNS and CDR2 is SASEGT in the germline V gene. CDR3: CASSETTDGSYEQYV. The DNA for the CDR3 is TGTGCCAGCAGTGAAACTACAGATGGATCCTACGAGCAGTACGTC.

This clonotype counts as medium-sized (0.01 to 0.1%). This rearrangement joins TRBV29-1 to TRBJ2-7; D uncertain. Germline values: CDR1 SQVTM, CDR2 ANQGSEA. This CDR3 comprises 16 residues. The CDR3 DNA follows: TGCAGGGTTCTCGATCCAAGGTCTCCCAAACAGTACGAGCAGTACTTC. This encodes CRVLDPRSPKQYEQYF.

This clonotype was picked up one time. This rearrangement joins TRBV12-5 to TRBJ2-3; D is undetermined. The CDR3 is 15 residues long. Trimming stripped 1 base from V and 4 bases from J, with 12 bases between. Per germline, CDR1 LGHNT and CDR2 FRNRAP. As DNA, the CDR3 is TGTGCTAGTGGTTTGGGAACAAGGGTAGCAGATACGCAGTATTTT. Translating gives CASGLGTRVADTQYF. Looking up the rest from reference TRBV12-5 and TRBJ2-3 gives the full variable domain: DARVTQTPRHKVTEMGQEVTMRCQPILGHNTVFWYRQTMMQGLELLAYFRNRAPLDDSGMPKDRFSAEMPDATLATLKIQPSEPRDSAVYFCASGLGTRVADTQYFGPGTRLTVL.

About this clonotype: A much more abundant neighbour one base away suggests this may be a read error. This chain uses TRBV29-1 with TRBJ2-6, with 10 positions matching TRBD1. CDR1 and CDR2 (germline): SQVTM, ANQGSEA. The CDR3 loop spans 15 amino acids. CDR3 sequence reads: CSVADRGAGASVLTF. The CDR3 region has the DNA TGCAGCGTAGCGGACAGGGGGGCCGGGGCCAGCGTCCTGACTTTC.

Points on this clonotype: A junction end diverges from the germline sequence, so it may reflect a read error. The chain employs TRBV4-1 and TRBJ1-2; 10 positions match TRBD1. This CDR3 spans 13 amino acids. Germline loops: CDR1 MGHRA, CDR2 YSYEKL. CDR3 in DNA: TGCGCCAGCAAATATGGGACAGGGGATGGCCACACCTTC. This translates into CASKYGTGDGHTF.

This chain connects TRBV6-2 or TRBV6-3 to TRBJ2-7, with a tentative D call TRBD1 (6 bases). The CDR3 is made up of 13 amino acids. The germline CDR1 and CDR2 sequences are MNHEY and SVGEGT. The CDR3 nucleotides read TGTGTCAGAAGTCCTTTCACAGGGAGCGAGCAGTACTTC. As protein: CVRSPFTGSEQYF.

The CDR3 nucleotides read TGTGCCAGCAGCGTATATGGGCTAGCGGAGGGATACAATGAGCAGTTCTTC. Amino acids: CASSVYGLAEGYNEQFF. The V gene is TRBV5-6, the J gene TRBJ2-1, with 7 bases lining up with TRBD2. In germline, CDR1 is SGHDT, CDR2 YYEEEE. The CDR3 loop spans 17 amino acids. V was pared by 4 bases and J by 4 bases, with 14 bases of the junction left unmatched. Combining the CDR3 with reference TRBV5-6 and TRBJ2-1 gives the whole variable domain DAGVTQSPTHLIKTRGQQVTLRCSPKSGHDTVSWYQQALGQGPQFIFQYYEEEERQRGNFPDRFSGHQFPNYSSELNVNALLLGDSALYLCASSVYGLAEGYNEQFFGPGTRLTVL.

By share, this clonotype counts as medium-sized. The chain has TRBV6-2 or TRBV6-3 and TRBJ2-1, with a weak D call TRBD2 (6 bases). The CDR3 covers 16 residues. The germline gives CDR1 MNHEY, CDR2 SVGEGT. V lost 0 bases, J lost 4 bases, and 13 bases lay in between. CDR3 amino acids: CASSYSGGALYNEQFF. DNA of the CDR3: TGTGCCAGCAGTTACTCAGGCGGGGCTCTTTACAATGAGCAGTTCTTC.

Comment on this clonotype: A read error may produce the germline difference seen at one junction end. The chain joins TRBV20-1 to TRBJ2-3; D unresolved. This CDR3 contains 13 residues. Germline-derived CDR1 and CDR2 are DFQATT and SNEGSKA (reference sequence). CDR3 nucleotide sequence: TGCAATGCTAGAGAGCGAGGCACAGATACGCAGTATTTT. This sequence encodes CNARERGTDTQYF.

The gene calls are TRBV12-3 or TRBV12-4 and TRBJ2-3; tentative D call: TRBD1 (6 bases). The CDR3 spans 14 residues. V shed 6 bases and J shed 0 bases, with 10 bases lying between them. The CDR3 sequence is CASSMTGSTDTQYF. The CDR3 nucleotides read TGTGCCAGCAGCATGACAGGTAGCACAGATACGCAGTATTTT.

Remarks on this clonotype: As the CDR3 is not closed by the conserved phenylalanine or tryptophan, this likely results from a read error. The V call is TRBV5-4, the J call TRBJ2-2; 11 bases map to TRBD2. Germline CDR1 reads SGHNT; CDR2 reads YYREEE (reference sequence). The CDR3 covers 16 residues. The CDR3 reads CVGTFSGRARTGELFS. The CDR3 DNA is TGTGTCGGTACCTTTAGCGGGAGGGCCAGGACCGGGGAGCTGTTTTCT.

There are many counts of this clonotype. V is TRBV7-9 and J is TRBJ1-4; 8 bases are shared with TRBD1. The CDR3 length is 12 residues. Germline V gives CDR1 SEHNR, CDR2 FQNEAQ (reference sequence). The J segment lost 10 bases and the V segment lost 4 bases, leaving 2 bases of the junction unmatched. This CDR3 is CASSSDRGKLFF. In DNA form, the CDR3 reads TGTGCCAGCAGCTCCGACAGGGGAAAACTGTTTTTT.

V gene TRBV11-2 combines with J gene TRBJ1-1, with no clear D. Germline CDR1 is SGHAT and CDR2 is FQNNGV. The CDR3 covers 13 residues. V gave up 0 bases and J gave up 5 bases, with 7 bases separating them. The CDR3 DNA reads as TGTGCCAGCAGCTTAGATCCATCAACTGAAGCTTTCTTT. Translating gives CASSLDPSTEAFF.

Concerning this clonotype: This CDR3 fails to terminate in the conserved phenylalanine or tryptophan, so it likely reflects a read error. The chain combines TRBV12-3 or TRBV12-4 with TRBJ2-7, with 9 bases that match TRBD2. V lost 7 bases, J lost 9 bases, and 16 bases stayed unmatched. This CDR3 is 15 amino acids long. CDR3 sequence reads: CASTSSSSGKRGQYY. The CDR3 DNA sequence: TGTGCCAGCACCTCAAGTTCTAGCGGGAAACGCGGGCAGTACTAC.

This clonotype was detected only a few times. The chain has TRBV11-2 and TRBJ2-5; D tentatively fits TRBD1 or TRBD2 (5 bases each). Germline V gene lookup returns CDR1 SGHAT and CDR2 FQNNGV. The CDR3 has 15 residues. Trimming left V 6 bases short and J 5 bases short, with 19 bases between. CDR3 sequence reads: CASSSPAGAGETQYF. CDR3 bases: TGTGCCAGCAGTTCCCCCGCCGGGGCTGGGGAGACCCAGTACTTC.

About this clonotype: One junction end does not reproduce the germline sequence, and a read error may be involved. The CDR3 DNA follows: TGCGCCAGTTGGGCTAGGGGGGGCGATCAGCCCCGGCATTTT. It codes for CASWARGGDQPRHF. J is TRBJ1-5 and V is TRBV6-6; D possibly corresponds to TRBD1 (6 bases). The CDR3 spans 14 residues. Germline V CDR1 and CDR2: MNHNY, SVGAGI (reference sequence).

The chain links TRBV29-1 to TRBJ2-1; tentatively, D is TRBD1 (7 bases). With the DNA end fitting TRBJ2-7 better, the J assignment may be wrong. The CDR3 spans 13 residues. Germline V gene sequence: CDR1 SQVTM, CDR2 ANQGSEA. DNA of the CDR3: TGCAGCGCTACCAGACAGGGAGGCAATGAGCAGTACTTC. Its protein product is CSATRQGGNEQYF.

J is TRBJ2-7 and V is TRBV11-2; maybe TRBD2 (7 bases). The V gene lost 4 bases and the J gene lost 3 bases, with 16 bases spanning the gap. This CDR3 region has 15 residues. Germline loops: CDR1 SGHAT, CDR2 FQNNGV. DNA for the CDR3: TGTGCCAGCAGCTCGAGGCGGGGGCCTTTCTACGAGCAGTACTTC. It specifies CASSSRRGPFYEQYF.

As concerns this clonotype: One junction end disagrees with the germline gene, perhaps due to a read error. The chain carries TRBV20-1 and TRBJ1-3, with D tentatively TRBD1 (6 bases). Germline V gene data show CDR1 as DFQATT and CDR2 as SNEGSKA (reference sequence). The CDR3 covers 15 residues. The CDR3 is CSARVGGLSGNTIHF. The CDR3 nucleotides read TGCAGTGCTAGAGTGGGGGGCCTCTCTGGAAACACCATACATTTT.

A word on this clonotype: Just one base apart from a much larger clone, this may be a read error. The CDR3 does not close with the conserved phenylalanine or tryptophan, likely indicating a read error. This chain connects TRBV24-1 to TRBJ2-5, with TRBD2 matching 8 bases. CDR1 is KGHDR, CDR2 SFDVKD, per germline. The CDR3 loop spans 14 amino acids. J gave up 5 bases and V 4 bases, and 5 bases lay outside the gene matches. The CDR3 nucleotides are TGTGCCACCAGTGAAGCGGGAGAGGTGGAGACCCAGTACCTC. Amino acid sequence: CATSEAGEVETQYL.

Points on this clonotype: One junction end does not reproduce the germline sequence, and a read error may be involved. The rearrangement uses TRBV7-2 and TRBJ2-7; D remains ambiguous. Germline values: CDR1 SGHTA, CDR2 FQGNSA. This CDR3 spans 12 amino acids. The CDR3: CGSSFTVDEQYF. DNA of the CDR3: TGTGGCAGCAGCTTTACGGTGGACGAGCAGTACTTC.

Notes on this clonotype: One end of the junction fails to match germline, which may point to a read error. J is TRBJ2-3 and V is TRBV20-1, with a weak D call TRBD2 (6 bases). Germline CDR1 reads DFQATT; CDR2 reads SNEGSKA (reference sequence). This CDR3 comprises 16 residues. CDR3 DNA: TGCAGTGCTAGAGGTAGAGCAGACACTAGCACGGATACGCAACATTTT. Protein sequence: CSARGRADTSTDTQHF.